Below are 26 T cell receptor beta chains sequenced from a single sample in a study of blood T cell repertoires in COVID-19. Repertoires were generated with immunoSEQ multiplex PCR, while TCRdb's copy carries only in-frame clones and drops some. This sample has 40,000 to 50,000 clones, with 79% found just once. The sample consisted of peripheral blood. The origin of the receptors is a man between 70 and 80 years old with acute or convalescent COVID-19.

V and J are TRBV27 and TRBJ2-1, with 7 bases matching TRBD2. V shed 5 bases, J shed 1 base, and the junction held 8 bases outside the gene matches. Germline loops: CDR1 MNHEY, CDR2 SMNVEV (reference sequence). The CDR3 runs to 16 residues. The CDR3 nucleotides read TGTGCCAGCAGTCGGGGAGGGATTTGGTCCTACAATGAGCAGTTCTTC. Encoded protein: CASSRGGIWSYNEQFF.

V gene TRBV5-1 combines with J gene TRBJ1-3, with D possibly TRBD1 on 5 matching bases. The CDR3 has 16 residues. The V gene's germline CDR1 is SGHRS and CDR2 YFSETQ. The V and J ends lost 0 bases and 1 base respectively, with 11 bases between them. The chain's CDR3 is CASSLDQGLSGNTIYF. The CDR3 region has the DNA TGCGCCAGCAGCTTGGACCAGGGCCTTTCTGGAAACACCATATATTTT.

The chain has TRBV28 and TRBJ2-5; 7 bases match TRBD1. The CDR3 has 16 amino acids. The germline V gene encodes CDR1 MDHEN and CDR2 SYDVKM. V trimming: 3 bases; J trimming: 2 bases; junction bases outside the gene matches: 9. The chain's CDR3 is CASSFFRPGQQETQYF. The CDR3 DNA reads TGTGCCAGCAGTTTTTTCCGCCCGGGACAGCAAGAGACCCAGTACTTC.

This clone was seen a handful of times. The genes are TRBV15 and TRBJ2-3; 8 nucleotides align to TRBD2. This CDR3 comprises 13 residues. The ends lost 11 bases at V and 0 bases at J; junction bases unmatched: 4. CDR1 and CDR2 from the germline V gene are LNHNV and YYDKDF (reference sequence). Written as DNA, the CDR3 is TGTGCCGCCCGGGGGGGTAGCACAGATACGCAGTATTTT. Encoded protein: CAARGGSTDTQYF.

This clone was picked up one time. This chain joins TRBV7-6 and TRBJ2-5, with D tentatively TRBD2 (6 bases). The V gene lost 4 bases and the J gene lost 5 bases, with 17 bases spanning the gap. This CDR3 is 15 amino acids long. Germline V gene lookup returns CDR1 SGHVS and CDR2 FNYEAQ. The CDR3 protein is CASSSPPSERETQYF. Here the CDR3 DNA reads TGTGCCAGCAGCTCGCCTCCTAGCGAGAGGGAGACCCAGTACTTC.

The chain couples TRBV27 to TRBJ2-7; D may be TRBD1 (6 bases). V was shortened by 0 bases and J by 3 bases, with 12 bases between the two germline ends. Germline assignment: CDR1 MNHEY and CDR2 SMNVEV (reference sequence). The CDR3 is 15 residues long. The CDR3 DNA sequence: TGTGCCAGCAGTTTATCGAGGCAGGGGAACTACGAGCAGTACTTC. Amino acids: CASSLSRQGNYEQYF.

The J gene is TRBJ1-3, the V gene TRBV29-1; D is uncertain. Germline assignment: CDR1 SQVTM and CDR2 ANQGSEA. V dropped 2 bases and J dropped 8 bases, with 10 bases sitting between them. The CDR3 has 12 amino acids. In DNA, the CDR3 is TGCAGCGTTGAATTAAGAGGATACACCATATATTTT. Residues: CSVELRGYTIYF.

The chain has TRBV7-8 and TRBJ1-6; D is ambiguous. V lost 2 bases and J lost 7, with 12 bases in between. The CDR3 runs 15 residues. Germline CDR1 is SGHVS and CDR2 is FQNEAQ. The chain's CDR3 is CASSLSPAENSPLHF. DNA of the CDR3: TGTGCCAGCAGCTTATCCCCAGCGGAAAATTCACCCCTCCACTTT.

This chain connects TRBV5-1 to TRBJ1-3; D uncertain. Between the trimmed V and J ends, which lost 2 bases and 4 bases, there was a span of 13 bases. The CDR3 extends over 15 amino acids. Germline CDR1 is SGHRS and CDR2 is YFSETQ. CDR3: CASSFSAGSGNTIYF. In DNA, the CDR3 is TGCGCCAGCAGCTTTTCAGCGGGGAGCGGAAACACCATATATTTT.

The chain links TRBV4-1 to TRBJ1-2, with D hard to call. The CDR3 is 12 residues long. Trimming shortened V by 3 bases and J by 4 bases, and 6 bases separated the two germline ends. Germline V lookup: CDR1 MGHRA, CDR2 YSYEKL. In DNA form, the CDR3 reads TGCGCCAGCAGCCACGGGTTCTATGGCTACACCTTC. This encodes CASSHGFYGYTF.

This chain links TRBV3-1 (or the pseudogene TRBV3-2) with TRBJ1-6; D gene uncertain. V was clipped by 2 bases and J by 0 bases, with 8 bases between them. Germline loops: CDR1 LGHDT, CDR2 YNNKEL (reference sequence). This CDR3 is 16 amino acids long. The DNA for the CDR3 is TGTGCCAGCAGCCAATTGAGGGACTCCTATAATTCACCCCTCCACTTT. It yields the protein CASSQLRDSYNSPLHF.

The CDR3 reads CASSLRVGWETQYF. Written as DNA, the CDR3 is TGTGCCAGCTCCTTGAGGGTTGGCTGGGAGACCCAGTACTTC. The chain uses TRBV18 and TRBJ2-5, with TRBD2 as a possible D gene (5 bases). Deletions cut 6 bases from V and 5 bases from J, with 16 bases between. Germline V gene lookup returns CDR1 KGHSH and CDR2 LQKENI. CDR3 length: 14 residues. Full variable domain (remainder filled in from reference TRBV18 and TRBJ2-5): NAGVMQNPRHLVRRRGQEARLRCSPMKGHSHVYWYRQLPEEGLKFMVYLQKENIIDESGMPKERFSAEFPKEGPSILRIQQVVRGDSAAYFCASSLRVGWETQYFGPGTRLLVL.

The gene calls are TRBV29-1 and TRBJ2-2; D gene uncertain. Germline assignment: CDR1 SQVTM and CDR2 ANQGSEA. The length of the CDR3 is 13 residues. Deletions cut 4 bases from V and 0 bases from J, with 6 bases between. The CDR3 loop reads CSVGDTNTGELFF. DNA for the CDR3: TGCAGCGTTGGAGACACGAACACCGGGGAGCTGTTTTTT.

The table lists this clone with a count of one. The chain combines TRBV5-1 with TRBJ1-2, with D perhaps TRBD1 (5 bases). Germline-derived CDR1 and CDR2 are SGHRS and YFSETQ. Trimming cost V 0 bases and J 8 bases, with 17 bases left between them. The CDR3 has 15 residues. The DNA of the CDR3 is TGCGCCAGCAGCTTGGCGAGCAGGGTCGGCGACGGCTACACCTTC. This gives the protein CASSLASRVGDGYTF.

The chain recombines TRBV28 with TRBJ1-2, with D possibly being TRBD1 (6 bases). Germline assignment: CDR1 MDHEN and CDR2 SYDVKM. The CDR3 has 15 residues. V lost 6 bases and J lost 4, with 18 bases in between. CDR3 DNA: TGTGCCAGCAGGGGGAGGGGACACCAAAGCTATGGCTACACCTTC. Amino acids: CASRGRGHQSYGYTF.

The rearrangement links TRBV28 to TRBJ2-5; D is ambiguous. Germline CDR1 MDHEN, CDR2 SYDVKM. The CDR3 length is 17 residues. V lost 9 bases to trimming and J lost 5 bases, with 28 bases between them. CDR3 nucleotide sequence: TGTGCCAGGGGTACGCTGGGCCCGATGGCCCGACGGGAGACCCAGTACTTC. Amino acids: CARGTLGPMARRETQYF.

The chain carries TRBV7-6 and TRBJ1-6; maybe TRBD1 (6 bases). The CDR3 extends over 15 amino acids. The V end was cut by 0 bases, the J end by 9 bases, with 12 bases between. Germline lookup yields CDR1 SGHVS and CDR2 FNYEAQ. The CDR3, as DNA: TGTGCCAGCAGCTTAGCGGGAACAGGGACTTCACCCCTCCACTTT. Translated, it gives CASSLAGTGTSPLHF.

The J gene is TRBJ2-3, the V gene TRBV7-2; 12 bases agree with TRBD2. Germline V gene data show CDR1 as SGHTA and CDR2 as FQGNSA. With 0 bases clipped from V and 8 bases from J, the junction kept 6 bases outside the gene matches. CDR3 length: 16 residues. The DNA of the CDR3 is TGTGCCAGCAGCTTAGCGCTAGCGGGGGGGCTGTCTACGCAGTATTTT. It is translated as CASSLALAGGLSTQYF.

The chain uses TRBV27 and TRBJ2-3; a weak D match, TRBD2 (5 bases). Germline assignment: CDR1 MNHEY and CDR2 SMNVEV (reference sequence). The CDR3 sequence is 13 residues long. Deletions cut 7 bases from V and 8 bases from J, with 16 bases between. CDR3 nucleotide sequence: TGTGCCAGCACACACACCGGCGCGGGTACGCAGTATTTT. Its protein is CASTHTGAGTQYF.

The chain links TRBV24-1 to TRBJ1-2; 8 nucleotides agree with TRBD1. The germline CDR1 and CDR2 sequences are KGHDR and SFDVKD. The CDR3 contains 13 residues. J gave up 4 bases and V 4 bases, and 1 base lay outside the gene matches. As DNA, the CDR3 is TGTGCCACCAGTGAGGGGACAGGCTATGGCTACACCTTC. Its translation: CATSEGTGYGYTF.

The chain links TRBV7-9 to TRBJ2-5; D might be TRBD1 (6 bases). This CDR3 is 15 amino acids long. Germline V gives CDR1 SEHNR, CDR2 FQNEAQ (reference sequence). V lost 6 bases, J lost 3 bases, and 17 bases lay in between. Here the CDR3 DNA reads TGTGCCAGCAGACAGGGCGCAGGATCAAAAGAGACCCAGTACTTC. It is translated as CASRQGAGSKETQYF.

The chain is built from TRBV9 and TRBJ2-1, with TRBD1 identical over 7 bases. Per germline, CDR1 SGDLS and CDR2 YYNGEE. The CDR3 has 14 residues. Unmatched junction bases numbered 2, after V lost 3 bases and J lost 2 bases. CDR3 region: CASSEGTAYNEQFF. CDR3 in DNA: TGTGCCAGCAGCGAGGGGACAGCCTACAATGAGCAGTTCTTC. Looking up the rest from reference TRBV9 and TRBJ2-1 gives the full variable domain: DSGVTQTPKHLITATGQRVTLRCSPRSGDLSVYWYQQSLDQGLQFLIQYYNGEERAKGNILERFSAQQFPDLHSELNLSSLELGDSALYFCASSEGTAYNEQFFGPGTRLTVL.

The chain employs TRBV19 and TRBJ1-2; TRBD1 agrees at 10 bases. Trimming at V came to 3 bases and at J to 1 base, leaving 5 bases not matched to a gene. The CDR3 consists of 16 residues. CDR1 is LNHDA, CDR2 SQIVND, per germline (reference sequence). The CDR3 nucleotides read TGTGCCAGTAGTATTGCCGGGACAGGGGTTAACTATGGCTACACCTTC. Translation: CASSIAGTGVNYGYTF.

The gene calls are TRBV5-1 and TRBJ2-2, with TRBD1 matching 7 bases. The CDR3 totals 15 residues. CDR1 and CDR2 (germline): SGHRS, YFSETQ. V was pared by 0 bases and J by 6 bases, with 5 bases of the junction left unmatched. The CDR3 loop is CASSLGQGSPGELFF. The CDR3 nucleotides are TGCGCCAGCAGCTTGGGACAGGGATCACCCGGGGAGCTGTTTTTT.

This clone occurred a few times. The genes are TRBV30 and TRBJ2-7, with 7 nucleotides matching TRBD1. There are 15 residues in the CDR3. Germline trimming cut 5 bases from V and 0 bases from J; bases unmatched to any gene: 10. Per the germline V gene, CDR1 is GTSNPN and CDR2 is SVGIG (reference sequence). DNA of the CDR3: TGTGCCTGGGCCACGTTAAGGGGGCGCTCCTACGAGCAGTACTTC. The encoded protein is CAWATLRGRSYEQYF.

V gene TRBV19 combines with J gene TRBJ2-3, with 12 bases aligning to TRBD2. Germline V lookup: CDR1 LNHDA, CDR2 SQIVND (reference sequence). The V segment lost 5 bases and the J segment 7 bases; nucleotides outside the gene matches: 19. The CDR3 spans 19 residues. This CDR3 is CASSRSTHSGLAGSNTQYF. The CDR3 region has the DNA TGTGCCAGTAGTCGGTCCACGCATTCAGGACTAGCGGGGAGTAATACGCAGTATTTT.